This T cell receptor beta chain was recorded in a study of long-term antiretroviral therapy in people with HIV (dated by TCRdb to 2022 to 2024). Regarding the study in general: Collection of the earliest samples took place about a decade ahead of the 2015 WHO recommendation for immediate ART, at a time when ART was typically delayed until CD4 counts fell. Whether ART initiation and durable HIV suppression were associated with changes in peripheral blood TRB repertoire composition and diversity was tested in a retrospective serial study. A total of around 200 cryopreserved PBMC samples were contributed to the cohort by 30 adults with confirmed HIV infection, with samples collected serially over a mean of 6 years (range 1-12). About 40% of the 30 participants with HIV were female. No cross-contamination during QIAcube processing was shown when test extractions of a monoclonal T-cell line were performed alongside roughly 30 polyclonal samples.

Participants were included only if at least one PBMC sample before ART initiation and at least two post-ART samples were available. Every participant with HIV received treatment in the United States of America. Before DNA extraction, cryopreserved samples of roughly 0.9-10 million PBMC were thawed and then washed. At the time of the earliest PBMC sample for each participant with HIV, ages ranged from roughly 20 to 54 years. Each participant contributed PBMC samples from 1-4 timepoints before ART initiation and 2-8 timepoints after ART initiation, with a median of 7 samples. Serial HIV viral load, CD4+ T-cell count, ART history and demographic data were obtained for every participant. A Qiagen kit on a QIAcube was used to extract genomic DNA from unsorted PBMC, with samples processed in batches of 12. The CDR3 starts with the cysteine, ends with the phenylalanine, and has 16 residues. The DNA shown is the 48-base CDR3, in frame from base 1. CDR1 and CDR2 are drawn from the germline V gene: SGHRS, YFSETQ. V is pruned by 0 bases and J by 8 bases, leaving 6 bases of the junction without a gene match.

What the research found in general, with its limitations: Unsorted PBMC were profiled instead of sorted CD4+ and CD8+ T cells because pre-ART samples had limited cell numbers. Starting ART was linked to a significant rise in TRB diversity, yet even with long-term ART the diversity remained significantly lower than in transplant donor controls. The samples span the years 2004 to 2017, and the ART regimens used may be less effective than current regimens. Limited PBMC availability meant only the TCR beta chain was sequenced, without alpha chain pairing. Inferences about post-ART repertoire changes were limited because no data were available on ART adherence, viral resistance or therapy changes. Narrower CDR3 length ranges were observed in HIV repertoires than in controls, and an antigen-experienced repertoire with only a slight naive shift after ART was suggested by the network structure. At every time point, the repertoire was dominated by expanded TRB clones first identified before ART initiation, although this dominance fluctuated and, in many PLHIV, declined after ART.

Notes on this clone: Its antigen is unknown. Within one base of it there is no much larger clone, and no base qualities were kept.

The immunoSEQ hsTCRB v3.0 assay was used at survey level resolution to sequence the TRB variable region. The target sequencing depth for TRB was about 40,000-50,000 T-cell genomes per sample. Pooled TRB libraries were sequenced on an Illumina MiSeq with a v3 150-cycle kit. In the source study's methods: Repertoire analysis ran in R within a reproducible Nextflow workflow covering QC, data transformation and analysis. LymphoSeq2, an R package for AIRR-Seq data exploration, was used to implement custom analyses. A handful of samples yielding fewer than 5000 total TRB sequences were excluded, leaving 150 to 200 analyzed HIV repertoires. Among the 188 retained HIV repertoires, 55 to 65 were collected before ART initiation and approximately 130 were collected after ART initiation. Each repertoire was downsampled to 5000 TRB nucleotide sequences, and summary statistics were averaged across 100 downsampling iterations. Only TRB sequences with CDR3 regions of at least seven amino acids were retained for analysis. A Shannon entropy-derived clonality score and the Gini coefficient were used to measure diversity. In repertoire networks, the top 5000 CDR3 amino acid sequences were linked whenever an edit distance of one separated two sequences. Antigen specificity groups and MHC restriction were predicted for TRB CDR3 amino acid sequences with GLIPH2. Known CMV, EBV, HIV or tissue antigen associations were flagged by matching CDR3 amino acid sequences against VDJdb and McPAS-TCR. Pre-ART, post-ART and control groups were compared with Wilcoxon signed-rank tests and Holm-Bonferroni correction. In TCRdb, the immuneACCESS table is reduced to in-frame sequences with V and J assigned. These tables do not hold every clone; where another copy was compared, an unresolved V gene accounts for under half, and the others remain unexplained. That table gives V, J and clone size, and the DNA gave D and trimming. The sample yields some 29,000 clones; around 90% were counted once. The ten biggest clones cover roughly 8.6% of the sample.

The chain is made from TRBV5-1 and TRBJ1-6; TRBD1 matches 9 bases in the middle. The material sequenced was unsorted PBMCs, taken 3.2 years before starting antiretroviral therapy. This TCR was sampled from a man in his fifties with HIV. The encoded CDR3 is CASSLAGRTGDSPLHF. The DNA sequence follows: TGCGCCAGCAGCTTGGCGGGGAGGACAGGGGATTCACCCCTCCACTTT.